Below are 27 T cell receptor beta chains sequenced from a single sample in a study of T-cell memory formation after mild COVID-19. TCRdb ran MiXCR on the 5' RACE reads and lists one entry per CDR3 protein. Of fewer than 350,000 distinct CDR3 sequences in the sample, 13% to 15% were seen once. What was sequenced was PBMCs or a T cell subset sorted from them (not recorded which). The receptor set was obtained from a man younger than 35 who had mild COVID-19 (a few samples of this study predate the infection). Cell type and time point are not known.

This clonotype appeared a single time. J is TRBJ2-6 and V is TRBV19; D may be TRBD2 (5 bases). V was cut by 3 bases and J by 0 bases, with 12 bases left in between. CDR3 size: 17 residues. The germline gives CDR1 LNHDA, CDR2 SQIVND (reference sequence). The CDR3 DNA sequence: TGTGCCAGTAGTATTGGGCGGAGGCACTCTGGGGCCAACGTCCTGACTTTC. Encoded protein: CASSIGRRHSGANVLTF.

The sample holds many counts of this clonotype. The chain carries TRBV9 and TRBJ2-5; D not certain. Germline V gene data show CDR1 as SGDLS and CDR2 as YYNGEE. V was clipped by 0 bases and J by 2 bases, with 11 bases between them. CDR3 length: 15 amino acids. DNA of the CDR3: TGTGCCAGCAGCGTAGCCCTCGGCAGTCAAGAGACCCAGTACTTC. It specifies CASSVALGSQETQYF.

Note on this clonotype: Germline and junction disagree at one end, which may indicate a read error. The chain carries TRBV7-7 and TRBJ2-2; TRBD1 aligns across 8 bases. Germline CDR1 and CDR2: SSHAT and FNYEAQ (reference sequence). This CDR3 spans 14 amino acids. CDR3 in amino acids: CASSPSQGAGELFF. DNA of the CDR3: TGTGCTAGCAGCCCCTCACAGGGGGCCGGGGAGCTGTTTTTT.

This clonotype was observed a handful of times. The gene calls are TRBV27 and TRBJ1-1; no reliable D call. CDR1 MNHEY and CDR2 SMNVEV come from the germline V gene (reference sequence). V lost 4 bases and J 4 bases, leaving 10 bases between the germline ends. This CDR3 has 13 amino acids. CDR3: CASSYGQSTEAFF. The CDR3 region has the DNA TGTGCCAGCAGTTACGGGCAGTCCACTGAAGCTTTCTTT.

V is TRBV20-1 and J is TRBJ2-5, with 12 nucleotides matching TRBD2. CDR3 length: 16 amino acids. CDR1 is DFQATT, CDR2 SNEGSKA, per germline (reference sequence). V lost 0 bases, J lost 4 bases, and 6 bases stayed unmatched. This chain's CDR3 is CSARDPSGGALETQYF. The DNA for the CDR3 is TGCAGTGCTAGAGATCCTAGCGGGGGGGCCCTAGAGACCCAGTACTTC.

This clonotype turned up a few times. The chain recombines TRBV28 with TRBJ2-7, with D unresolved. The CDR3 runs 13 residues. The ends were cut back, 5 bases at V and 4 bases at J, with 12 bases in the middle. Germline assignment: CDR1 MDHEN and CDR2 SYDVKM. CDR3 residues: CASSPLGQYEQYV. The CDR3 region has the DNA TGTGCCAGCAGTCCCCTAGGGCAATACGAGCAGTACGTC.

The table lists this clonotype with a few counts. V gene TRBV24-1 combines with J gene TRBJ1-2; 8 nucleotides line up with TRBD1. V was pared by 1 base and J by 0 bases, with 15 bases of the junction left unmatched. Germline CDR1 is KGHDR and CDR2 is SFDVKD. The CDR3 has 20 residues. CDR3 nucleotides: TGTGCCACCAGTGATTTAGATGAAAGTCCGGACAGGGCATCTAACTATGGCTACACCTTC. Translated: CATSDLDESPDRASNYGYTF.

V and J are TRBV10-3 and TRBJ1-1; the D gene is possibly TRBD1 (5 bases). Germline CDR1 and CDR2: ENHRY and SYGVKD. This CDR3 is built from 13 residues. V gave up 4 bases and J gave up 1 base, with 7 bases separating them. The CDR3 sequence: CAISAGQNTEAFF. CDR3 bases: TGTGCCATCAGTGCGGGGCAGAACACTGAAGCTTTCTTT.

This clonotype was observed a few times. This chain links TRBV4-2 with TRBJ2-4; 8 positions match TRBD1. The CDR3 extends over 16 amino acids. J gave up 1 base and V 4 bases, and 6 bases lay outside the gene matches. Germline-derived CDR1 and CDR2 are LGHNA and YNFKEQ. The CDR3 DNA is TGTGCCAGCAGCCCAGGGGGCACTCTGGCCAAAAACATTCAGTACTTC. Translation: CASSPGGTLAKNIQYF.

This chain's CDR3 is CASTPQGFYYGYTF. The CDR3 bases are TGTGCCAGCACACCTCAGGGATTCTACTATGGCTACACCTTC. The genes are TRBV6-2 or TRBV6-3 and TRBJ1-2, with D tentatively TRBD1 (5 bases). The CDR3 runs to 14 residues. Germline-derived CDR1 and CDR2 are MNHEY and SVGEGT. The germline V and J ends were trimmed by 7 bases and 3 bases, with 15 bases remaining between them.

In its sample, this clonotype was seen a few times. The V and J genes are TRBV6-5 and TRBJ2-4; 11 nucleotides match TRBD2. Germline values: CDR1 MNHEY, CDR2 SVGAGI. This CDR3 comprises 15 residues. After removal of 4 bases from V and 8 bases from J, the junction contained 7 bases not matched to a gene. The CDR3 nucleotides are TGTGCCAGCAGTTCCTTAGCGGGGGGGCCGGACATTCAGTACTTC. Its translation is CASSSLAGGPDIQYF.

The chain links TRBV3-1 to TRBJ2-7; possibly TRBD1 for D (6 bases). From germline, CDR1 is LGHDT and CDR2 YNNKEL (reference sequence). There are 15 residues in the CDR3. Trimming stripped 3 bases from V and 10 bases from J, with 22 bases between. The CDR3 here is CASSQDPSGAEGQYV. CDR3 coding DNA: TGTGCCAGCAGCCAGGATCCCTCAGGGGCTGAAGGACAGTACGTC.

The chain links TRBV7-2 to TRBJ2-5, with 10 positions matching TRBD2. CDR1 and CDR2 (germline): SGHTA, FQGNSA. Trimming at V came to 3 bases and at J to 5 bases, leaving 12 bases not matched to a gene. The CDR3 is made up of 17 amino acids. Here the CDR3 DNA reads TGTGCCAGCAGCTTGGGAAGGAGCGGGGGGGCAGAGGAGACCCAGTACTTC. This encodes CASSLGRSGGAEETQYF.

This clonotype was recorded many times. The chain uses TRBV7-9 and TRBJ2-2, with a tentative D call TRBD2 (6 bases). With 4 bases removed from V and 4 bases from J, the gap between germline ends came to 16 bases. CDR3 length equals 16 residues. The germline V gene has CDR1 SEHNR and CDR2 FQNEAQ (reference sequence). The CDR3 nucleotides read TGTGCCAGCAGCTCCCCTAGCGTAGCGTTCACCGGGGAGCTGTTTTTT. Its protein product is CASSSPSVAFTGELFF.

The rearrangement uses TRBV20-1 and TRBJ1-4; no firm D call. Trimming shortened V by 5 bases and J by 2 bases, and 9 bases separated the two germline ends. This CDR3 contains 13 residues. Per the germline V gene, CDR1 is DFQATT and CDR2 is SNEGSKA (reference sequence). CDR3 coding DNA: TGCAGTGCTCGAGGTCGTACTAATGAAAAACTGTTTTTT. It encodes CSARGRTNEKLFF.

The gene calls are TRBV29-1 and TRBJ2-2; D is perhaps TRBD1 (6 bases). V lost 4 bases to trimming and J lost 5 bases, with 8 bases between them. This CDR3 has 12 residues. Per germline, CDR1 SQVTM and CDR2 ANQGSEA. This CDR3 reads CSVVRGTGELFF. The DNA of the CDR3 is TGCAGCGTTGTTAGGGGGACCGGGGAGCTGTTTTTT.

This clonotype was recorded a few times. The chain links TRBV21-1 to TRBJ1-6; the table's TRBD1 call for D was not verified on the DNA. TRBV21-1 represents a pseudogene. The CDR3 is 14 amino acids. The CDR3 region is CASARGQGNSPLHF. Here the CDR3 DNA reads TGTGCCAGCGCGCGGGGACAGGGGAATTCACCCCTCCACTTT.

This clonotype was counted many times. V and J are TRBV18 and TRBJ2-1, with 7 bases fitting TRBD2. The germline V gene encodes CDR1 KGHSH and CDR2 LQKENI. The CDR3 extends over 16 amino acids. J lost 9 bases, V lost 2 bases, and 13 bases had no gene match. DNA for the CDR3: TGTGCCAGCTCACCAGCTCGCGGTACGGGGGGACTTGAGCAGTTCTTC. Amino acid sequence: CASSPARGTGGLEQFF.

This clonotype has just a few counts. The J gene is TRBJ2-5, the V gene TRBV7-2; the D gene is possibly TRBD1 (6 bases). In germline, CDR1 is SGHTA, CDR2 FQGNSA. V was clipped by 7 bases and J by 3 bases, with 18 bases between them. This CDR3 spans 15 amino acids. CDR3 in amino acids: CASTRGVGSEETQYF. In nucleotides, the CDR3 is TGTGCCAGCACCAGGGGAGTAGGATCTGAAGAGACCCAGTACTTC.

This clonotype was seen repeatedly, ten times or more. The rearrangement joins TRBV4-3 to TRBJ2-3; D unresolved. V was shortened by 0 bases and J by 2 bases, with 9 bases between the two germline ends. The V gene's germline CDR1 is LGHNA and CDR2 YSLEER. The CDR3 sequence is 15 residues long. The CDR3 protein is CASSQDIDFTDTQYF. CDR3 DNA sequence: TGCGCCAGCAGCCAAGATATTGACTTCACAGATACGCAGTATTTT.

The rearrangement links TRBV29-1 to TRBJ1-2; D call uncertain. This CDR3 region has 13 residues. The germline V gene has CDR1 SQVTM and CDR2 ANQGSEA. V was cut by 5 bases and J by 4 bases, with 14 bases left in between. The chain's CDR3 is CSVKKWDRYGYTF. The CDR3 DNA reads as TGCAGCGTTAAAAAATGGGATCGCTATGGCTACACCTTC.

The sample holds a few counts of this clonotype. The chain recombines TRBV7-9 with TRBJ2-3; D not resolved. Per the germline V gene, CDR1 is SEHNR and CDR2 is FQNEAQ (reference sequence). The CDR3 has 15 amino acids. V was shortened by 5 bases and J by 11 bases, with 23 bases between the two germline ends. The CDR3 loop reads CASSLPKYRVRLQYF. As DNA, the CDR3 is TGTGCCAGCAGCCTCCCGAAGTACCGCGTACGGTTGCAGTATTTT.

This clonotype was seen a few times. CDR3 sequence reads: CASRGTSGGARNEQFF. CDR3 nucleotides: TGTGCCAGCAGGGGGACTAGCGGGGGGGCTCGGAATGAGCAGTTCTTC. V and J are TRBV12-3 or TRBV12-4 and TRBJ2-1; 16 bases align to TRBD2. This CDR3 region has 16 residues. The trim removed 6 bases at V and 7 bases at J, leaving 6 bases unmatched.

This clonotype was picked up many times. The chain has TRBV7-3 and TRBJ1-5, with D unclear. CDR3 length: 15 residues. Germline CDR1 reads SGHTA; CDR2 reads FQGTGA. Trimming cost V 5 bases and J 7 bases, with 18 bases left between them. CDR3 residues: CASSPGRGVGQPQHF. CDR3 coding DNA: TGTGCCAGCAGCCCCGGACGCGGAGTAGGGCAGCCCCAGCATTTT.

With respect to this clonotype: Compared with germline, one end of the junction differs, possibly owing to a read error. This chain links TRBV7-7 with TRBJ2-5; the match to TRBD1 covers 7 bases. Germline V gene lookup returns CDR1 SSHAT and CDR2 FNYEAQ (reference sequence). CDR3 length: 16 amino acids. CDR3 sequence (DNA): TGTGCTAGCAGCTTACGGACAGGTGGTGATCAAGAGACCCAGTACTTC. Translation gives CASSLRTGGDQETQYF.

This clonotype has only a few counts. This chain joins TRBV20-1 and TRBJ2-1, with a possible D match to TRBD2 (6 bases). The CDR3 spans 15 residues. V lost 3 bases and J lost 3, with 15 bases in between. In germline, CDR1 is DFQATT, CDR2 SNEGSKA (reference sequence). In nucleotides, the CDR3 is TGCAGTGCTAGTATCCCGGGAGTGGGCTACAATGAGCAGTTCTTC. Translating it yields CSASIPGVGYNEQFF.

This clonotype was seen a handful of times. The chain has TRBV20-1 and TRBJ2-5, with TRBD2 matching 14 bases. Per germline, CDR1 DFQATT and CDR2 SNEGSKA (reference sequence). This CDR3 has 14 residues. The trim removed 6 bases at V and 7 bases at J, leaving 7 bases unmatched. This chain's CDR3 is CSAPTSGGAGTQYF. In DNA form, the CDR3 reads TGCAGTGCCCCGACTAGCGGGGGGGCAGGGACCCAGTACTTC.